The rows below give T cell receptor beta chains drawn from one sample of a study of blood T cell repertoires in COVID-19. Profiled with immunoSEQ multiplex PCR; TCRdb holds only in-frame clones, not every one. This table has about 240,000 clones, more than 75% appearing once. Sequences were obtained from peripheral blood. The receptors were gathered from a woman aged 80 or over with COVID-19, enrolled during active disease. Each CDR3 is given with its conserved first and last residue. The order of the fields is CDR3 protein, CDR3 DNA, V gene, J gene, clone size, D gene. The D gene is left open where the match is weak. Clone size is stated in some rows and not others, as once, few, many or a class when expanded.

cdr3_aa: CASSRGQGEAFF
cdr3_nt: TGTGCCAGCAGCCGCGGACAGGGAGAGGCTTTCTTT
v_call: TRBV5-6
j_call: TRBJ1-1
clone_size: .
d_call: TRBD1

cdr3_aa: CASSGQSREETQYF
cdr3_nt: TGTGCCAGCAGCGGCCAAAGCCGGGAGGAGACCCAGTACTTC
v_call: TRBV11-2
j_call: TRBJ2-5
clone_size: once
d_call: .

cdr3_aa: CAWGKDSQPYSSYNSPLHF
cdr3_nt: TGTGCCTGGGGTAAGGACAGCCAGCCTTACAGCTCCTATAATTCACCCCTCCACTTT
v_call: TRBV30
j_call: TRBJ1-6
clone_size: .
d_call: .

cdr3_aa: CASSSNTDTQYF
cdr3_nt: TGCGCCAGCAGCTCTAACACAGATACGCAGTATTTT
v_call: TRBV5-1
j_call: TRBJ2-3
clone_size: once
d_call: .

cdr3_aa: CASSQQVNTEAFF
cdr3_nt: TGTGCCAGCAGCCAACAGGTAAACACTGAAGCTTTCTTT
v_call: TRBV7-3
j_call: TRBJ1-1
clone_size: .
d_call: .

cdr3_aa: CASSQGQGAKNF
cdr3_nt: TGCGCCAGCAGCCAAGGACAGGGGGCAAAGAATTTT
v_call: TRBV5-1
j_call: TRBJ2-3
clone_size: .
d_call: TRBD1

cdr3_aa: CASSQAVKNTGELFF
cdr3_nt: TGCGCCAGCAGCCAAGCGGTCAAGAACACCGGGGAGCTGTTTTTT
v_call: TRBV4-1
j_call: TRBJ2-2
clone_size: .
d_call: .

cdr3_aa: CASKLGLGTQYF
cdr3_nt: TGTGCCAGCAAGTTGGGCTTGGGTACGCAGTATTTT
v_call: TRBV6-5
j_call: TRBJ2-3
clone_size: .
d_call: .

cdr3_aa: CASSIAGTSIRNEQFF
cdr3_nt: TGTGCCAGTAGTATCGCCGGGACTAGTATCAGGAATGAGCAGTTCTTC
v_call: TRBV19
j_call: TRBJ2-1
clone_size: .
d_call: TRBD2

cdr3_aa: CASSFVRVGELFF
cdr3_nt: TGTGCCAGCAGCTTTGTCAGGGTGGGGGAGCTGTTTTTT
v_call: TRBV7-9
j_call: TRBJ2-2
clone_size: .
d_call: .

cdr3_aa: CASSPSPTEGHEQYF
cdr3_nt: TGCGCCAGCAGCCCTTCCCCGACAGAAGGGCACGAGCAGTACTTC
v_call: TRBV5-1
j_call: TRBJ2-7
clone_size: .
d_call: .

cdr3_aa: CASSQGQGSSYEQYF
cdr3_nt: TGCGCCAGCAGTCAAGGGCAGGGGTCTTCCTACGAGCAGTACTTC
v_call: TRBV23-1
j_call: TRBJ2-7
clone_size: .
d_call: .

cdr3_aa: CASSPDGDQPQHF
cdr3_nt: TGCGCCAGCAGCCCTGACGGGGATCAGCCCCAGCATTTT
v_call: TRBV5-1
j_call: TRBJ1-5
clone_size: once
d_call: .

cdr3_aa: CASSLRDLSGDTQYF
cdr3_nt: TGTGCCAGCAGCTTAAGGGACTTGAGTGGGGATACGCAGTATTTT
v_call: TRBV7-8
j_call: TRBJ2-3
clone_size: .
d_call: .

cdr3_aa: CASSYRGYNEQFF
cdr3_nt: TGTGCCAGCAGTTATCGCGGGTACAATGAGCAGTTCTTC
v_call: TRBV6-2/TRBV6-3
j_call: TRBJ2-1
clone_size: .
d_call: .

cdr3_aa: CASSSGTVGGYGYTF
cdr3_nt: TGCGCCAGCAGTTCCGGGACAGTTGGGGGCTATGGCTACACCTTC
v_call: TRBV5-1
j_call: TRBJ1-2
clone_size: .
d_call: TRBD1

cdr3_aa: CAWRLGRLTTNEKLFF
cdr3_nt: TGTGCCTGGAGATTAGGAAGACTCACAACTAATGAAAAACTGTTTTTT
v_call: TRBV30
j_call: TRBJ1-4
clone_size: few
d_call: .

cdr3_aa: CASSQSRGYGYTF
cdr3_nt: TGCGCCAGCAGCCAGAGTAGGGGTTATGGCTACACCTTC
v_call: TRBV4-1
j_call: TRBJ1-2
clone_size: .
d_call: .

cdr3_aa: CASSPVAGVRHEQYF
cdr3_nt: TGTGCCAGCAGTCCCGTAGCGGGAGTTAGGCACGAGCAGTACTTC
v_call: TRBV28
j_call: TRBJ2-7
clone_size: .
d_call: TRBD2

cdr3_aa: CASSPLTGRGEQYF
cdr3_nt: TGCGCCAGCAGCCCCCTGACAGGGAGAGGCGAGCAGTACTTC
v_call: TRBV5-1
j_call: TRBJ2-7
clone_size: .
d_call: TRBD1

cdr3_aa: CASSQIPRNSYEQYF
cdr3_nt: TGCGCCAGCAGCCAGATCCCTCGGAACAGCTACGAGCAGTACTTC
v_call: TRBV4-1
j_call: TRBJ2-7
clone_size: .
d_call: .

cdr3_aa: CASSFGLGPGYTF
cdr3_nt: TGTGCCAGCAGCTTCGGCCTGGGCCCCGGCTACACCTTC
v_call: TRBV7-9
j_call: TRBJ1-2
clone_size: .
d_call: .

cdr3_aa: CASSLSLAGSSYNEQFF
cdr3_nt: TGTGCCAGCTCACTCTCACTAGCGGGGAGCTCCTACAATGAGCAGTTCTTC
v_call: TRBV18
j_call: TRBJ2-1
clone_size: .
d_call: TRBD2

cdr3_aa: CASSIGQGAGQPQHF
cdr3_nt: TGTGCCAGTAGTATAGGACAGGGGGCGGGTCAGCCCCAGCATTTT
v_call: TRBV19
j_call: TRBJ1-5
clone_size: .
d_call: TRBD1

cdr3_aa: CASSLLETGDTGELFF
cdr3_nt: TGTGCCAGCAGTCTTCTCGAAACAGGGGACACCGGGGAGCTGTTTTTT
v_call: TRBV6-6
j_call: TRBJ2-2
clone_size: few
d_call: TRBD1

cdr3_aa: CASSPLGSTGAETQYF
cdr3_nt: TGTGCCAGCAGTCCCCTGGGATCCACAGGGGCAGAGACCCAGTACTTC
v_call: TRBV25-1
j_call: TRBJ2-5
clone_size: .
d_call: TRBD1

cdr3_aa: CASSAYPTLGGYGYTF
cdr3_nt: TGTGCCAGCAGCGCCTACCCGACCCTGGGGGGGTATGGCTACACCTTC
v_call: TRBV9
j_call: TRBJ1-2
clone_size: .
d_call: .

cdr3_aa: CASSFDRNYGYTF
cdr3_nt: TGTGCCAGCAGCTTTGACAGGAACTATGGCTACACCTTC
v_call: TRBV7-2
j_call: TRBJ1-2
clone_size: .
d_call: .

cdr3_aa: CASGLVWGQGAPRNSYEQYF
cdr3_nt: TGTGCTAGTGGTTTGGTATGGGGACAGGGGGCTCCTAGGAATTCCTACGAGCAGTACTTC
v_call: TRBV12-5
j_call: TRBJ2-7
clone_size: .
d_call: TRBD1

cdr3_aa: CASSPGTGNNFGYTF
cdr3_nt: TGTGCCAGCTCACCCGGGACAGGGAATAACTTCGGCTACACCTTC
v_call: TRBV18
j_call: TRBJ1-2
clone_size: .
d_call: TRBD1

cdr3_aa: CASSFDPSGTGGEKLFF
cdr3_nt: TGCGCCAGCAGCTTTGACCCTTCCGGGACAGGGGGAGAAAAACTGTTTTTT
v_call: TRBV5-1
j_call: TRBJ1-4
clone_size: .
d_call: TRBD1

cdr3_aa: CASSPGLAGTTGELFF
cdr3_nt: TGTGCCAGCAGCCCCGGACTAGCGGGGACCACCGGGGAGCTGTTTTTT
v_call: TRBV5-4
j_call: TRBJ2-2
clone_size: .
d_call: TRBD2

cdr3_aa: CASSLPPTVRDGYTF
cdr3_nt: TGCGCCAGCAGCCTCCCCCCGACAGTCCGGGATGGCTACACCTTC
v_call: TRBV5-1
j_call: TRBJ1-2
clone_size: .
d_call: .

cdr3_aa: CASSYDKTNSPLHF
cdr3_nt: TGTGCCAGCAGCTATGACAAGACGAATTCACCCCTCCACTTT
v_call: TRBV7-3
j_call: TRBJ1-6
clone_size: .
d_call: .

cdr3_aa: CASSQDHFPGLRTSGNTIYF
cdr3_nt: TGCGCCAGCAGCCAAGACCACTTCCCGGGACTGCGGACCTCAGGAAACACCATATATTTT
v_call: TRBV4-3
j_call: TRBJ1-3
clone_size: .
d_call: .

cdr3_aa: CASSYWGGTEAFF
cdr3_nt: TGTGCCAGCAGTTACTGGGGAGGCACTGAAGCTTTCTTT
v_call: TRBV6-5
j_call: TRBJ1-1
clone_size: .
d_call: .

cdr3_aa: CASSHTTGELNEQYF
cdr3_nt: TGTGCCAGCAGCCATACTACCGGGGAGTTAAACGAGCAGTACTTC
v_call: TRBV4-2
j_call: TRBJ2-7
clone_size: .
d_call: .

cdr3_aa: CASSIRGRNEKLFF
cdr3_nt: TGTGCCAGCAGCATCAGGGGGCGGAATGAAAAACTGTTTTTT
v_call: TRBV7-8
j_call: TRBJ1-4
clone_size: .
d_call: TRBD1

cdr3_aa: CASIASGPYNEQFF
cdr3_nt: TGTGCCAGCATCGCTAGCGGTCCCTACAATGAGCAGTTCTTC
v_call: TRBV28
j_call: TRBJ2-1
clone_size: .
d_call: TRBD2

cdr3_aa: CASRALTGMRNEQFF
cdr3_nt: TGTGCCAGTAGGGCTCTGACAGGGATGAGAAATGAGCAGTTCTTC
v_call: TRBV19
j_call: TRBJ2-1
clone_size: few
d_call: TRBD1

cdr3_aa: CASGERGTYEQYF
cdr3_nt: TGTGCCTCCGGGGAGCGGGGGACCTACGAGCAGTACTTC
v_call: TRBV6-6
j_call: TRBJ2-7
clone_size: .
d_call: TRBD2

cdr3_aa: CAWSVLGTGLGTQYF
cdr3_nt: TGTGCCTGGAGTGTGTTGGGGACAGGGCTTGGTACGCAGTATTTT
v_call: TRBV30
j_call: TRBJ2-3
clone_size: .
d_call: TRBD1

cdr3_aa: CASSTNPGSRTGELFF
cdr3_nt: TGTGCCAGCAGCACAAACCCCGGGAGTCGAACCGGGGAGCTGTTTTTT
v_call: TRBV7-9
j_call: TRBJ2-2
clone_size: .
d_call: .

cdr3_aa: CAIGQLSGNTIYF
cdr3_nt: TGTGCCATCGGGCAGCTCTCTGGAAACACCATATATTTT
v_call: TRBV10-3
j_call: TRBJ1-3
clone_size: once
d_call: .

cdr3_aa: CASSPYSDRAYEQYF
cdr3_nt: TGCGCCAGCAGCCCTTATTCGGACAGAGCCTACGAGCAGTACTTC
v_call: TRBV4-1
j_call: TRBJ2-7
clone_size: .
d_call: .

cdr3_aa: CASSFTAGARYNEQFF
cdr3_nt: TGCGCCAGCAGCTTTACAGCGGGGGCCCGTTACAATGAGCAGTTCTTC
v_call: TRBV5-1
j_call: TRBJ2-1
clone_size: .
d_call: TRBD2